This T cell receptor beta chain derives from a study of blood T cells in healthy people across ages. This clonotype was counted a single time. CDR3 length: 19 residues. Germline V CDR1 and CDR2: SGHTA, FQGNSA. The V gene end was trimmed by 5 bases and the J gene end by 9 bases; junction bases not matched to a gene: 19. PCR was performed a second time for about 7 to 11 cycles using a sample-barcoded 5' primer and a J-beta primer mix. TCRdb reprocessed the 5' RACE reads via MiXCR and lists one record per CDR3 protein. This sample yields about 1.7 million distinct CDR3 sequences, of which roughly 27% are seen a single time; around 7.7% belongs to the top ten.

The source of this sequence is a woman aged 25 to 39 in good health. Source material: blood. The gene calls are TRBV7-2 and TRBJ2-1; 13 bases align to TRBD2. The CDR3 coding sequence is TGTGCCAGCAGCCCCCTTTGGACTAGCGGGAGACTAGTTGGTCGTGAGCAGTTCTTC. The encoded protein is CASSPLWTSGRLVGREQFF.